Below, 25 T cell receptor beta chains from the same sample are listed, as sequenced in a study of technical replicates of blood from a handful of donors. TCRdb keeps only in-frame clones here, not all; method: immunoSEQ multiplex PCR. This sample has 45,000 to 55,000 clones, with approximately 95% found just once. The sample taken for sequencing was T cells isolated from PBMCs. The receptors were gathered from a human donor in good health.

The chain combines TRBV7-3 with TRBJ2-2, with 12 positions matching TRBD2. CDR3 size: 15 residues. CDR1 SGHTA and CDR2 FQGTGA come from the germline V gene. Trimming cost V 6 bases and J 8 bases; bases outside gene matches: 7. The CDR3 protein is CASSRLAGVRGELFF. The DNA of the CDR3 is TGTGCCAGCAGTCGACTAGCGGGAGTTCGGGGGGAGCTGTTTTTT.

V usage is TRBV5-1 and J usage is TRBJ2-1; D gene uncertain. The CDR3 covers 16 residues. In germline, CDR1 is SGHRS, CDR2 YFSETQ. V lost 1 base and J lost 0, with 11 bases in between. The CDR3 DNA is TGCGCCAGCAGCTTGTCGGAGACCAACTCCTACAATGAGCAGTTCTTC. As protein: CASSLSETNSYNEQFF.

The genes are TRBV7-8 and TRBJ1-1; 7 bases align to TRBD1. The germline V gene encodes CDR1 SGHVS and CDR2 FQNEAQ. J lost 6 bases, V lost 5 bases, and 9 bases had no gene match. The CDR3 extends over 14 amino acids. CDR3 residues: CASSRGGGWAEAFF. The CDR3 nucleotides read TGTGCCAGCAGCCGAGGGGGCGGCTGGGCTGAAGCTTTCTTT.

This chain links TRBV4-2 with TRBJ2-1; 7 bases map to TRBD1. The germline V gene encodes CDR1 LGHNA and CDR2 YNFKEQ. CDR3 length equals 17 residues. The trim removed 1 base at V and 4 bases at J, leaving 10 bases unmatched. Here the CDR3 reads CASSQGFRRGQYNEQFF. CDR3 nucleotide sequence: TGTGCCAGCAGCCAAGGGTTCAGACGGGGACAGTACAATGAGCAGTTCTTC.

This clone was picked up a small number of times. Other DNA sequences in the same sample also yield this CDR3. The genes are TRBV5-4 and TRBJ1-1, with D possibly TRBD1 on 5 matching bases. Trimming took off 0 bases at V and 4 bases at J, with 7 bases between the two ends. Germline V lookup: CDR1 SGHNT, CDR2 YYREEE (reference sequence). The CDR3 is 13 amino acids. The CDR3 reads CASSLGGGTEAFF. The CDR3 bases are TGTGCCAGCAGCTTGGGGGGCGGCACTGAAGCTTTCTTT.

V usage is TRBV28 and J usage is TRBJ2-7; tentatively, D is TRBD1 (6 bases). V lost 3 bases and J 4 bases, leaving 7 bases between the germline ends. The CDR3 loop spans 12 amino acids. Germline CDR1 reads MDHEN; CDR2 reads SYDVKM. The CDR3 DNA is TGTGCCAGCAGTTTGGGACAATACGAGCAGTACTTC. Translated: CASSLGQYEQYF.

The chain carries TRBV28 and TRBJ1-1; D perhaps matches TRBD1 (6 bases). V was cut by 7 bases and J by 6 bases, with 15 bases left in between. The germline V gene has CDR1 MDHEN and CDR2 SYDVKM. The CDR3 has 13 residues. The CDR3 loop is CASIRKGGAEAFF. The CDR3 DNA sequence: TGTGCCAGCATTAGAAAGGGGGGGGCTGAAGCTTTCTTT.

This chain uses TRBV5-6 with TRBJ1-2; no clear D gene. V lost 1 base and J 4 bases, leaving 8 bases between the germline ends. The germline CDR1 and CDR2 sequences are SGHDT and YYEEEE. This CDR3 contains 13 residues. The CDR3 spells CASSLTPGYGYTF. The CDR3 coding sequence is TGTGCCAGCAGCTTGACCCCCGGCTATGGCTACACCTTC.

The chain couples TRBV5-8 to TRBJ2-1; 9 bases match TRBD1. Trimming cost V 4 bases and J 7 bases; bases outside gene matches: 6. Germline V gene data show CDR1 as SGHTS and CDR2 as YDEGEE. The CDR3 spans 14 residues. CDR3 amino acids: CASSAGTGFNEQFF. CDR3 DNA: TGTGCCAGCAGCGCCGGGACAGGGTTTAATGAGCAGTTCTTC. Full variable domain (remainder filled in from reference TRBV5-8 and TRBJ2-1): EAGVTQSPTHLIKTRGQQATLRCSPISGHTSVYWYQQALGLGLQFLLWYDEGEERNRGNFPPRFSGRQFPNYSSELNVNALELEDSALYLCASSAGTGFNEQFFGPGTRLTVL.

V is TRBV5-5 and J is TRBJ2-3; D perhaps matches TRBD1 (5 bases). V was trimmed by 2 bases and J by 2 bases, leaving 15 bases between them. CDR3 size: 16 residues. Germline CDR1 SGHKS, CDR2 YYEKEE (reference sequence). Here the CDR3 DNA reads TGTGCCAGCAGCTTATCACTTTCCAGGGACACAGATACGCAGTATTTT. It yields the protein CASSLSLSRDTDTQYF.

The chain uses TRBV9 and TRBJ1-3; TRBD1 aligns across 7 bases. CDR1 is SGDLS, CDR2 YYNGEE, per germline. The CDR3 length is 14 residues. The junction had 3 bases not matched to a gene; V was cut back by 2 bases and J by 4 bases. CDR3 region: CASSVGTAGNTIYF. The CDR3, as DNA: TGTGCCAGCAGCGTCGGGACAGCCGGAAACACCATATATTTT.

The rearrangement links TRBV6-6 to TRBJ1-2; 7 bases match TRBD1. Germline V gene data show CDR1 as MNHNY and CDR2 as SVGAGI (reference sequence). The CDR3 covers 15 residues. The V gene end was trimmed by 4 bases and the J gene end by 4 bases; junction bases not matched to a gene: 9. CDR3 bases: TGTGCCAGCAGTTCCCCGGGACAGACTATCTATGGCTACACCTTC. It translates to CASSSPGQTIYGYTF.

V usage is TRBV6-6 and J usage is TRBJ1-2, with TRBD1 matching 8 bases. Germline CDR1 MNHNY, CDR2 SVGAGI (reference sequence). CDR3 length: 12 residues. With V trimmed by 6 bases and J by 6 bases, 3 bases remained unmatched. For the CDR3, the DNA is TGTGCCAGCAGCCCGACAGGGGATGGCTACACCTTC. This encodes CASSPTGDGYTF.

This clone was counted a few times. The chain links TRBV18 to TRBJ1-1; unclear D gene. The V end was cut by 5 bases, the J end by 0 bases, with 7 bases between. This CDR3 contains 13 residues. Germline values: CDR1 KGHSH, CDR2 LQKENI. CDR3 amino acids: CASSSDLNTEAFF. CDR3 coding DNA: TGTGCCAGCTCATCGGACTTGAACACTGAAGCTTTCTTT.

This clone was recorded once. The chain has TRBV27 and TRBJ2-7, with 16 bases that match TRBD2. Per germline, CDR1 MNHEY and CDR2 SMNVEV (reference sequence). V gave up 3 bases and J gave up 0 bases; unmatched junction bases: 5. The CDR3 sequence is 18 residues long. CDR3 sequence (DNA): TGTGCCAGCAGTTTGGCGGGACTAGCGGGAGGGTTCTCCTACGAGCAGTACTTC. Amino acids: CASSLAGLAGGFSYEQYF.

The J gene is TRBJ2-3, the V gene TRBV16, with D perhaps matching TRBD1 (6 bases). The V end was cut by 4 bases, the J end by 3 bases, with 14 bases between. Germline lookup yields CDR1 KGHSY and CDR2 FQNENV. There are 15 residues in the CDR3. CDR3 amino acids: CASSPVGGETDTQYF. The CDR3 DNA reads TGTGCCAGCAGCCCCGTAGGGGGAGAGACAGATACGCAGTATTTT. Based on the CDR3 plus reference TRBV16 and TRBJ2-3, the full variable domain is GEEVAQTPKHLVRGEGQKAKLYCAPIKGHSYVFWYQQVLKNEFKFLISFQNENVFDETGMPKERFSAKCLPNSPCSLEIQATKLEDSAVYFCASSPVGGETDTQYFGPGTRLTVL.

The chain has TRBV7-3 and TRBJ2-1, with 11 bases lining up with TRBD2. CDR1 is SGHTA, CDR2 FQGTGA, per germline. The length of the CDR3 is 18 residues. V trimming: 3 bases; J trimming: 0 bases; junction bases outside the gene matches: 7. CDR3 sequence reads: CASSFGLAGWSSYNEQFF. DNA for the CDR3: TGTGCCAGCAGCTTTGGACTAGCGGGCTGGAGCTCCTACAATGAGCAGTTCTTC.

J is TRBJ2-7 and V is TRBV7-8; a possible D gene is TRBD1 (5 bases). Trimming removed 0 bases from V and 6 bases from J, with 15 bases in between. The CDR3 runs 15 residues. CDR1 and CDR2 (germline): SGHVS, FQNEAQ. CDR3: CASSLAGLVLPEQYF. The CDR3, as DNA: TGTGCCAGCAGCTTAGCGGGGCTAGTTTTACCCGAGCAGTACTTC.

The chain couples TRBV7-2 to TRBJ2-7; TRBD1 is a possible D gene (6 bases). Germline values: CDR1 SGHTA, CDR2 FQGNSA. V dropped 5 bases and J dropped 2 bases, with 16 bases sitting between them. CDR3 length: 15 amino acids. CDR3 amino acids: CASSRPGTTTYEQYF. CDR3 nucleotide sequence: TGTGCCAGCAGCCGACCCGGGACAACGACCTACGAGCAGTACTTC. Supplemented by reference TRBV7-2 and TRBJ2-7, the full variable domain reads GAGVSQSPSNKVTEKGKDVELRCDPISGHTALYWYRQSLGQGLEFLIYFQGNSAPDKSGLPSDRFSAERTGGSVSTLTIQRTQQEDSAVYLCASSRPGTTTYEQYFGPGTRLTVT.

J is TRBJ2-1 and V is TRBV7-3; possible D gene TRBD2, 5 bases. The CDR3 consists of 13 residues. In germline, CDR1 is SGHTA, CDR2 FQGTGA. Trimming pared 4 bases from V and 6 bases from J, leaving 10 bases between. CDR3: CASSSGYGNEQFF. DNA for the CDR3: TGTGCCAGCAGCTCGGGATACGGCAATGAGCAGTTCTTC.

The chain has TRBV6-5 and TRBJ2-3, with a possible D match to TRBD1 (6 bases). The V end lost 0 bases, the J end lost 0 bases, and 10 bases lay between the germline ends. Germline lookup yields CDR1 MNHEY and CDR2 SVGAGI. This CDR3 spans 16 amino acids. CDR3 coding DNA: TGTGCCAGCAGTTACTCCAGGGGAATAAGCACAGATACGCAGTATTTT. Residues: CASSYSRGISTDTQYF.

This clone was picked up one time. V and J are TRBV11-1 and TRBJ2-7; the D is unclear. Germline CDR1 reads SGHAT; CDR2 reads FQDESV (reference sequence). V was cut by 5 bases and J by 4 bases, with 18 bases left in between. This CDR3 has 15 amino acids. The CDR3: CASSTLVEKTYEQYF. The CDR3 region has the DNA TGTGCCAGCAGCACCTTAGTCGAGAAAACTTACGAGCAGTACTTC.

The chain recombines TRBV27 with TRBJ1-5; 8 positions agree with TRBD1. CDR1 and CDR2 (germline): MNHEY, SMNVEV (reference sequence). The CDR3 sequence is 17 residues long. V was pared by 1 base and J by 4 bases, with 9 bases of the junction left unmatched. The CDR3: CASSLLGQGGKNQPQHF. The CDR3 coding sequence is TGTGCCAGCAGTTTATTAGGACAGGGTGGAAAAAATCAGCCCCAGCATTTT.

The chain uses TRBV7-2 and TRBJ1-2; a possible D gene is TRBD1 (6 bases). Germline-derived CDR1 and CDR2 are SGHTA and FQGNSA. This CDR3 comprises 15 residues. V was clipped by 1 base and J by 5 bases, with 14 bases between them. The CDR3 reads CASSLGARDTYGYTF. CDR3 DNA sequence: TGTGCCAGCAGCTTAGGGGCCCGGGACACATATGGCTACACCTTC.

The chain links TRBV6-5 to TRBJ1-5, with D possibly being TRBD1 (6 bases). V was clipped by 10 bases and J by 3 bases, with 13 bases between them. Germline-derived CDR1 and CDR2 are MNHEY and SVGAGI. The CDR3 loop spans 13 amino acids. The CDR3 sequence is CATARGLNQPQHF. CDR3 nucleotide sequence: TGTGCCACCGCCAGGGGCCTCAATCAGCCCCAGCATTTT.